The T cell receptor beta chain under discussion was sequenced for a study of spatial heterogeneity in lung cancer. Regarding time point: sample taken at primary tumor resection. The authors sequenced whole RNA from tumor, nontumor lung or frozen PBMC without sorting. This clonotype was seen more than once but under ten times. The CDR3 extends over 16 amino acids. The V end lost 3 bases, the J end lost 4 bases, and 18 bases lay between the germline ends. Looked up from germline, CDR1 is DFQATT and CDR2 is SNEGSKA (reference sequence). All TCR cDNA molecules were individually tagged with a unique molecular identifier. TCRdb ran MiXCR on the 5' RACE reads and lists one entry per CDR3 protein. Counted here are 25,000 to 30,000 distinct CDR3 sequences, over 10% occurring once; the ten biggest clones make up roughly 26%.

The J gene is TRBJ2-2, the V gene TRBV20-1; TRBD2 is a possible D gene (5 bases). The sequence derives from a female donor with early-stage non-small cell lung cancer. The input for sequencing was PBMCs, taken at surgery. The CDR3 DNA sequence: TGCAGTGCTAGTCCCTCGAGCCCACGGGGCACCGGGGAGCTGTTTTTT. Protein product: CSASPSSPRGTGELFF.